Following are 23 T cell receptor beta chains from one sample sequenced in a study of cytomegalovirus exposure and HLA in healthy donors. Both 60 Vbeta primers and 13 Jbeta primers went into the PCR. TCRdb's table, derived via immunoSEQ multiplex PCR, lists solely in-frame clones and lacks some. Among roughly 71,000 clones, 60% to 80% were seen once, and the ten largest hold 2.8%. Material for sequencing was PBMCs. Every receptor here comes from a man younger than 45 in good health and CMV-seronegative.

Note on this clone: Relative to the germline gene, one junction end is altered; a read error may explain this. The same CDR3 can be traced to other DNA sequences in this sample. The chain couples TRBV29-1 to TRBJ1-1; D is undetermined. The CDR3 loop spans 12 amino acids. Germline lookup yields CDR1 SQVTM and CDR2 ANQGSEA. Written as DNA, the CDR3 is TGCAGCGTTTGCCCCGGAGGCACTGAAGCTTTCTTC. Its translation is CSVCPGGTEAFF.

The J gene is TRBJ2-3, the V gene TRBV29-1, with 11 bases lining up with TRBD2. CDR3 length equals 13 residues. From germline, CDR1 is SQVTM and CDR2 ANQGSEA. V lost 7 bases to trimming and J lost 5 bases; unmatched junction nucleotides: 5. The CDR3 is CSAVSGGEDTQYF. For the CDR3, the DNA is TGCAGCGCTGTTAGCGGGGGGGAAGATACGCAGTATTTT.

Written as DNA, the CDR3 is TGTGCCAGCAGCTCCCTACAGGGGGCCCCCAAAAACATTCAGTACTTC. It encodes CASSSLQGAPKNIQYF. The V gene is TRBV7-9, the J gene TRBJ2-4; 9 bases fit TRBD1. CDR3 length equals 16 residues. The germline V gene has CDR1 SEHNR and CDR2 FQNEAQ (reference sequence). J was trimmed by 2 bases and V by 4 bases; bases with no gene match: 6.

The rearrangement uses TRBV19 and TRBJ2-7, with 8 positions matching TRBD1. CDR3 length: 13 residues. V shed 5 bases and J 4 bases; nucleotides not matched to a gene: 4. Germline lookup yields CDR1 LNHDA and CDR2 SQIVND (reference sequence). CDR3 residues: CASSAGQAYEQYF. The DNA for the CDR3 is TGTGCCAGTAGTGCGGGACAGGCTTACGAGCAGTACTTC.

This rearrangement joins TRBV10-3 to TRBJ2-7, with 12 bases matching TRBD2. The CDR3 contains 13 residues. Germline CDR1 is ENHRY and CDR2 is SYGVKD. The trim removed 11 bases at V and 2 bases at J, leaving 4 bases unmatched. The CDR3 is CAYGTSGPYEQYF. The CDR3 nucleotides read TGTGCCTACGGGACTAGCGGGCCCTACGAGCAGTACTTC.

This clone was seen only once. V and J are TRBV19 and TRBJ1-2; D not certain. With 7 bases removed from V and 7 bases from J, the gap between germline ends came to 10 bases. From germline, CDR1 is LNHDA and CDR2 SQIVND (reference sequence). CDR3 length: 11 residues. The CDR3 DNA reads as TGTGCCAGTAAACGGGAGTCTGGCTACACCTTC. Translated, it gives CASKRESGYTF.

This clone was recorded a few times. V and J are TRBV5-1 and TRBJ2-7, with TRBD1 matching over 9 bases. The V gene's germline CDR1 is SGHRS and CDR2 YFSETQ. Unmatched junction bases numbered 10, after V lost 3 bases and J lost 3 bases. The CDR3 has 16 amino acids. CDR3 sequence reads: CASSSLAGTGHYEQYF. The CDR3 nucleotides read TGCGCCAGCAGCTCATTAGCCGGGACAGGGCACTACGAGCAGTACTTC.

The rearrangement uses TRBV7-9 and TRBJ2-1; 7 bases align to TRBD1. The CDR3 length is 13 residues. Germline V lookup: CDR1 SEHNR, CDR2 FQNEAQ (reference sequence). V gave up 5 bases and J gave up 6 bases; unmatched junction bases: 4. The CDR3 protein is CASSARQGNEQFF. The CDR3, as DNA: TGTGCCAGCAGCGCGCGACAGGGCAATGAGCAGTTCTTC.

This rearrangement joins TRBV18 to TRBJ1-1, with D unclear. The CDR3 is 13 amino acids. V shed 2 bases and J shed 6 bases, with 10 bases lying between them. Germline CDR1 is KGHSH and CDR2 is LQKENI. CDR3 residues: CASSPIVGAEAFF. In nucleotides, the CDR3 is TGTGCCAGCTCACCAATTGTCGGGGCTGAAGCTTTCTTT.

Only a few counts were recorded for this clone. The chain employs TRBV18 and TRBJ1-1; D call uncertain. The germline V gene encodes CDR1 KGHSH and CDR2 LQKENI. Trimming removed 0 bases at V and 10 bases at J, with 12 bases between. CDR3 length equals 13 residues. This CDR3 is CASSPPGGLRAFF. The DNA for the CDR3 is TGTGCCAGCTCACCACCAGGAGGGTTGAGAGCTTTCTTT.

V and J are TRBV28 and TRBJ2-2; D is possibly TRBD1 (6 bases). Between the trimmed V and J ends, which lost 2 bases and 4 bases, there was a span of 14 bases. Germline V gene sequence: CDR1 MDHEN, CDR2 SYDVKM. The CDR3 runs to 16 residues. CDR3 nucleotides: TGTGCCAGCAGTTTAAATAGGGGACAATTCACCGGGGAGCTGTTTTTT. Its translation: CASSLNRGQFTGELFF.

This chain uses TRBV6-1 with TRBJ1-5; maybe TRBD1 (6 bases). Trimming stripped 4 bases from V and 3 bases from J, with 25 bases between. The CDR3 is 19 amino acids. CDR1 is MNHNS, CDR2 SASEGT, per germline. The CDR3 DNA sequence: TGTGCCAGCAGTGTCCAACCGGGACACACCCTGGGGCCCAATCAGCCCCAGCATTTT. Translation: CASSVQPGHTLGPNQPQHF.

The V and J genes are TRBV2 and TRBJ1-1, with D hard to call. Germline V lookup: CDR1 SNHLY, CDR2 FYNNEI. V was shortened by 4 bases and J by 7 bases, with 7 bases between the two germline ends. The CDR3 length is 11 residues. CDR3 sequence reads: CASSVLDEAFF. The CDR3 DNA is TGTGCCAGCAGTGTATTAGATGAAGCTTTCTTT.

A single count supports this clone. The chain couples TRBV6-5 to TRBJ2-7, with a weak D call TRBD1 (6 bases). V gave up 5 bases and J gave up 3 bases, with 14 bases separating them. Germline V gene data show CDR1 as MNHEY and CDR2 as SVGAGI. The CDR3 loop spans 14 amino acids. The CDR3 loop is CASSQGRVLYEQYF. CDR3 nucleotides: TGTGCCAGCAGTCAGGGGCGAGTTCTCTACGAGCAGTACTTC.

The gene calls are TRBV2 and TRBJ1-6; 7 nucleotides match TRBD1. Germline CDR1 and CDR2: SNHLY and FYNNEI. The CDR3 sequence is 16 residues long. V dropped 6 bases and J dropped 7; count of bases not matched to a gene: 12. The CDR3 DNA follows: TGTGCCAGCAGCATAATCTCCGGGACAGCAAATTCACCCCTCCACTTT. Protein: CASSIISGTANSPLHF.

This rearrangement joins TRBV5-1 to TRBJ2-2; a possible D gene is TRBD2 (5 bases). Germline V gives CDR1 SGHRS, CDR2 YFSETQ. The CDR3 totals 16 residues. V lost 1 base and J lost 3, with 13 bases in between. The DNA of the CDR3 is TGCGCCAGCAGCTTGTACCTAGCCTCGTACACCGGGGAGCTGTTTTTT. Its protein product is CASSLYLASYTGELFF.

This sequence joins TRBV27 and TRBJ2-5; D possibly corresponds to TRBD1 (6 bases). Trimming stripped 8 bases from V and 1 base from J, with 11 bases between. The CDR3 extends over 13 amino acids. Germline CDR1 MNHEY, CDR2 SMNVEV (reference sequence). The DNA for the CDR3 is TGTGCCAGCTCTACAGGGTCCCAAGAGACCCAGTACTTC. It encodes CASSTGSQETQYF.

The chain has TRBV5-4 and TRBJ2-1, with 9 bases matching TRBD1. Trimming cost V 3 bases and J 7 bases; bases outside gene matches: 11. The CDR3 has 16 residues. Germline CDR1 is SGHNT and CDR2 is YYREEE (reference sequence). CDR3: CASSSTGGEDYNEQFF. The CDR3 bases are TGTGCCAGCAGCTCGACAGGGGGAGAGGATTATAATGAGCAGTTCTTC. Based on the CDR3 plus reference TRBV5-4 and TRBJ2-1, the full variable domain is ETGVTQSPTHLIKTRGQQVTLRCSSQSGHNTVSWYQQALGQGPQFIFQYYREEENGRGNFPPRFSGLQFPNYSSELNVNALELDDSALYLCASSSTGGEDYNEQFFGPGTRLTVL.

The rearrangement uses TRBV7-2 and TRBJ2-1; possibly TRBD1 for D (6 bases). CDR3 length: 15 residues. Trimming took off 4 bases at V and 4 bases at J, with 14 bases between the two ends. Germline CDR1 and CDR2: SGHTA and FQGNSA. CDR3 DNA: TGTGCCAGCAGCTACAGGGCAGGGTCATACAATGAGCAGTTCTTC. It translates to CASSYRAGSYNEQFF.

This chain uses TRBV4-1 with TRBJ2-7; 7 nucleotides agree with TRBD1. Germline V CDR1 and CDR2: MGHRA, YSYEKL. V lost 4 bases and J lost 3; bases outside the gene matches: 12. The CDR3 consists of 16 residues. This chain's CDR3 is CASSPWQGQIIYEQYF. The CDR3 DNA reads TGCGCCAGCAGCCCTTGGCAGGGACAGATAATCTACGAGCAGTACTTC.

This rearrangement joins TRBV11-2 to TRBJ2-7; 10 bases map to TRBD2. The V and J ends lost 5 bases and 2 bases, in that order; junction bases with no gene match: 6. Per germline, CDR1 SGHAT and CDR2 FQNNGV. This CDR3 is built from 15 residues. This CDR3 is CASSPERGGAYEQYF. Here the CDR3 DNA reads TGTGCCAGCAGCCCCGAGCGGGGGGGCGCCTACGAGCAGTACTTC. The full variable domain, completed using reference TRBV11-2 and TRBJ2-7, is EAGVAQSPRYKIIEKRQSVAFWCNPISGHATLYWYQQILGQGPKLLIQFQNNGVVDDSQLPKDRFSAERLKGVDSTLKIQPAKLEDSAVYLCASSPERGGAYEQYFGPGTRLTVT.

The table lists this clone with a few counts. The rearrangement joins TRBV13 to TRBJ2-7; tentatively, D is TRBD1 (6 bases). The length of the CDR3 is 15 residues. The V gene's germline CDR1 is PRHDT and CDR2 FYEKMQ (reference sequence). Trimming left V 5 bases short and J 1 base short, with 15 bases between. The CDR3 loop is CASSREQGPSYEQYF. For the CDR3, the DNA is TGTGCCAGCAGCCGCGAACAGGGTCCTTCCTACGAGCAGTACTTC.

This clone showed up just a few times. The rearrangement links TRBV6-5 to TRBJ2-5, with a weak D call TRBD1 (5 bases). The CDR3 covers 16 residues. V was pared by 0 bases and J by 5 bases, with 16 bases between. Germline V gene lookup returns CDR1 MNHEY and CDR2 SVGAGI. The CDR3 sequence: CASSYSPGRAWETQYF. Here the CDR3 DNA reads TGTGCCAGCAGTTACTCCCCCGGCAGGGCATGGGAGACCCAGTACTTC.